The 7 T cell receptor beta chains given below trace back to one sample, sequenced in a study of T cell changes during pregnancy in multiple sclerosis. The method was immunoSEQ multiplex PCR; TCRdb's version includes in-frame clones alone and lacks a portion of them. The data contain 75,000 to 100,000 clones, roughly nine tenths of them singletons. The source material was peripheral blood, sampled after pregnancy. The receptors were gathered from a female donor in good health, enrolled as a control in a pregnancy study.

CDR3 sequence reads: CASSPQVTGPAGELFF. The CDR3, as DNA: TGTGCCAGCAGCCCTCAAGTTACAGGGCCCGCCGGGGAGCTGTTTTTT. This chain links TRBV7-9 with TRBJ2-2; the D gene is possibly TRBD1 (6 bases). V was shortened by 5 bases and J by 6 bases, with 19 bases between the two germline ends. CDR1 and CDR2 from the germline V gene are SEHNR and FQNEAQ (reference sequence). This CDR3 spans 16 amino acids.

This clone is a singleton in its sample. The V call is TRBV7-9, the J call TRBJ2-2; 11 bases match TRBD2. Germline V gene data show CDR1 as SEHNR and CDR2 as FQNEAQ (reference sequence). V was pared by 2 bases and J by 3 bases, with 8 bases of the junction left unmatched. CDR3 length: 18 residues. The CDR3 sequence is CASSLRSGGAQDTGELFF. The CDR3, as DNA: TGTGCCAGCAGCTTACGTAGCGGGGGGGCTCAGGACACCGGGGAGCTGTTTTTT.

V is TRBV29-1 and J is TRBJ1-4; tentatively, D is TRBD1 (5 bases). Germline values: CDR1 SQVTM, CDR2 ANQGSEA. The V end lost 3 bases, the J end lost 8 bases, and 25 bases lay between the germline ends. The CDR3 is 17 residues long. DNA for the CDR3: TGCAGCGTTGAGGCTGGCAAGAGGACATGGAAGAGCGAAAAACTGTTTTTT. Translated: CSVEAGKRTWKSEKLFF.

This chain joins TRBV5-8 and TRBJ2-5; 10 bases match TRBD1. Per germline, CDR1 SGHTS and CDR2 YDEGEE. Trimming took 4 bases from V and 4 from J; bases not matched to a gene: 4. The CDR3 consists of 14 residues. CDR3: CASSPGQGGETQYF. In DNA form, the CDR3 reads TGTGCCAGCAGCCCTGGACAGGGGGGAGAGACCCAGTACTTC.

The DNA for the CDR3 is TGTGCCATCAGTGAGGACAGGTATGGCTACACCTTC. This gives the protein CAISEDRYGYTF. This chain joins TRBV10-3 and TRBJ1-2; TRBD1 is a possible D gene (6 bases). CDR1 is ENHRY and CDR2 is SYGVKD in the germline V gene. The V gene lost 2 bases and the J gene lost 5 bases, with 6 bases spanning the gap. The CDR3 is made up of 12 amino acids.

Comments on this clone: A junction boundary mismatches the germline segment, possibly from a read error. CDR3 bases: TGTGCCAGTAGATACCCTAATTATGGCTACACCTTC. Encoded protein: CASRYPNYGYTF. The gene calls are TRBV19 and TRBJ1-2; D remains ambiguous. Germline lookup yields CDR1 LNHDA and CDR2 SQIVND (reference sequence). This CDR3 has 12 amino acids. Filled out from reference TRBV19 and TRBJ1-2, the complete variable domain reads DGGITQSPKYLFRKEGQNVTLSCEQNLNHDAMYWYRQDPGQGLRLIYYSQIVNDFQKGDIAEGYSVSREKKESFPLTVTSAQKNPTAFYLCASRYPNYGYTFGSGTRLTVV.

The chain carries TRBV6-5 and TRBJ1-1, with D maybe TRBD1 (5 bases). The germline V and J ends were trimmed by 3 bases and 3 bases, with 14 bases remaining between them. This CDR3 region has 15 residues. Germline values: CDR1 MNHEY, CDR2 SVGAGI. This CDR3 reads CASSYGGGMDTEAFF. Here the CDR3 DNA reads TGTGCCAGCAGTTATGGGGGGGGAATGGACACTGAAGCTTTCTTT.